This section outlines one T cell receptor beta chain sequence together with its context. Its antigen is unidentified. The missing CDR3 end, 3 residues past where the read stops, is filled in from the germline J gene. Thawed PBMCs were FACS-sorted into unstimulated CD4+CD25+CD127- regulatory T cells, CD4+CD25- non-regulatory cells, CD4 and CD8 cells. V shed 3 bases, J shed 1 base, and the junction held 1 base outside the gene matches. Germline loops: CDR1 SEHNR, CDR2 FQNEAQ (reference sequence). The CDR3 length is 15 residues. Clones were sequenced by immunoSEQ multiplex PCR, and TCRdb holds only the in-frame ones, with some missing. The sample table sets out roughly 48,000 clones. The data originate from a study of Tregs in tolerant kidney transplant recipients. Across the study: Related graft donors supplied nonmyeloablative bone marrow transplants, and mixed chimerism was transient.

Notes on the study in general: Findings come from small patient numbers and require larger validation. Biological reproducibility was not directly addressed, but technical replication error appeared minimal.

The chain recombines TRBV7-9 with TRBJ2-3; TRBD2 matches at 10 bases. The specimen comprised CD4+ T cells from blood, sampled before the transplant. The clonotype originates from a human donor who received a combined kidney and bone marrow transplant. CDR3 bases read: TGTGCCAGCAGCTTCGGGACTAGCGGCACAGATACG. Translating gives CASSFGTSGTDT. In full, the CDR3 reads CASSFGTSGTDTQYF.